This passage covers 32 T cell receptor beta chains from one sample sequenced in a study of control samples from healthy donors and cancer patients. Repertoires were generated with immunoSEQ multiplex PCR, while TCRdb's copy carries only in-frame clones and drops some. The profile shows about 120,000 clones, 80% to 90% of them singletons. The specimen was blood. Every receptor here comes from a man under 40 in good health.

The rearrangement uses TRBV4-1 and TRBJ2-4; D call uncertain. The CDR3 spans 16 residues. Germline V gives CDR1 MGHRA, CDR2 YSYEKL. With 3 bases removed from V and 0 bases from J, the gap between germline ends came to 12 bases. CDR3 DNA: TGCGCCAGCAGCCAGAGCGATGCCCTAGCCAAAAACATTCAGTACTTC. It specifies CASSQSDALAKNIQYF.

This clone was detected only a few times. The rearrangement links TRBV6-2 or TRBV6-3 to TRBJ2-5, with 7 bases lining up with TRBD2. The V gene's germline CDR1 is MNHEY and CDR2 SVGEGT. The CDR3 sequence is 13 residues long. J gave up 5 bases and V 6 bases, and 6 bases lay outside the gene matches. This CDR3 is CASSPTSRETQYF. DNA of the CDR3: TGTGCCAGCAGCCCGACTAGCAGGGAGACCCAGTACTTC.

The chain links TRBV30 to TRBJ1-6; D might be TRBD1 (5 bases). Germline V gene lookup returns CDR1 GTSNPN and CDR2 SVGIG (reference sequence). The CDR3 extends over 13 amino acids. V was shortened by 4 bases and J by 6 bases, with 10 bases between the two germline ends. The CDR3 reads CAWMGGANSPLHF. The CDR3 DNA is TGTGCCTGGATGGGAGGGGCTAATTCACCCCTCCACTTT.

This chain connects TRBV30 to TRBJ2-6, with D unresolved. CDR1 and CDR2 (germline): GTSNPN, SVGIG (reference sequence). The V and J ends lost 1 base and 5 bases respectively, with 6 bases between them. The CDR3 spans 13 residues. Here the CDR3 DNA reads TGTGCCTGGAGTGAAACTTGGGCCAACGTCCTGACTTTC. Protein sequence: CAWSETWANVLTF.

This clone was recorded only once. This chain joins TRBV5-8 and TRBJ1-6; 7 nucleotides align to TRBD1. The germline gives CDR1 SGHTS, CDR2 YDEGEE. V shed 4 bases, J shed 7 bases, and the junction held 11 bases outside the gene matches. The CDR3 is made up of 16 amino acids. This CDR3 reads CASSQKSRRGNSPLHF. The CDR3 nucleotides read TGTGCCAGCAGCCAAAAATCGCGCAGGGGGAATTCACCCCTCCACTTT.

Regarding this clone: The same CDR3 can be traced to other DNA sequences in this sample. The chain has TRBV5-1 and TRBJ2-3; 8 positions agree with TRBD2. The germline CDR1 and CDR2 sequences are SGHRS and YFSETQ. The trim removed 1 base at V and 1 base at J, leaving 5 bases unmatched. The CDR3 is 16 amino acids. This CDR3 is CASSLIPGGGTDTQYF. The CDR3 DNA sequence: TGCGCCAGCAGCTTGATCCCCGGGGGGGGCACAGATACGCAGTATTTT.

The chain combines TRBV2 with TRBJ1-2; D unresolved. This CDR3 spans 16 amino acids. V shed 2 bases and J shed 8 bases, with 21 bases lying between them. Germline CDR1 SNHLY, CDR2 FYNNEI. CDR3 in amino acids: CASSERSPGSTRGYTF. The CDR3 region has the DNA TGTGCCAGCAGTGAACGTTCACCGGGATCCACGAGGGGCTACACCTTC. The full variable domain, in which reference TRBV2 and TRBJ1-2 provide the parts outside the CDR3, is EPEVTQTPSHQVTQMGQEVILRCVPISNHLYFYWYRQILGQKVEFLVSFYNNEISEKSEIFDDQFSVERPDGSNFTLKIRSTKLEDSAMYFCASSERSPGSTRGYTFGSGTRLTVV.

The CDR3 DNA follows: TGTGCCAGCAGCTTAACGGACAGGGGGCACCAGCCCCAGCATTTT. It codes for CASSLTDRGHQPQHF. The chain employs TRBV11-2 and TRBJ1-5, with TRBD1 matching 11 bases. The CDR3 is 15 residues long. Germline CDR1 SGHAT, CDR2 FQNNGV. With V trimmed by 2 bases and J by 7 bases, 4 bases remained unmatched.

The V and J genes are TRBV25-1 and TRBJ1-2, with D perhaps TRBD1 (6 bases). This CDR3 has 15 residues. In germline, CDR1 is MGHDK, CDR2 SYGVNS. Trimming shortened V by 1 base and J by 3 bases, and 12 bases separated the two germline ends. The CDR3 DNA reads TGTGCCAGCAGTGAATTGGGGGCGGTTGACTATGGCTACACCTTC. Protein: CASSELGAVDYGYTF.

The chain joins TRBV3-1 (or the pseudogene TRBV3-2) to TRBJ1-3, with D possibly TRBD1 on 6 matching bases. CDR3 length equals 14 residues. The V end lost 7 bases, the J end lost 7 bases, and 17 bases lay between the germline ends. The germline gives CDR1 LGHDT, CDR2 YNNKEL (reference sequence). CDR3 sequence (DNA): TGTGCCAGCACACCATCGACAGGAACGAACACCATATATTTT. Residues: CASTPSTGTNTIYF.

In nucleotides, the CDR3 is TGTGCCAGCAGCCCGGACAGGTTGGGTAATCAGCCCCAGCATTTT. Encoded protein: CASSPDRLGNQPQHF. V usage is TRBV7-8 and J usage is TRBJ1-5, with 7 bases matching TRBD1. The germline V gene has CDR1 SGHVS and CDR2 FQNEAQ. CDR3 length equals 15 residues. Trimming took 5 bases from V and 4 from J; bases not matched to a gene: 8. Supplemented by reference TRBV7-8 and TRBJ1-5, the full variable domain reads GAGVSQSPRYKVAKRGQDVALRCDPISGHVSLFWYQQALGQGPEFLTYFQNEAQLDKSGLPSDRFFAERPEGSVSTLKIQRTQQEDSAVYLCASSPDRLGNQPQHFGDGTRLSIL.

The chain carries TRBV12-3 or TRBV12-4 and TRBJ1-2; weak D call: TRBD1 (6 bases). The CDR3 extends over 12 amino acids. V gave up 6 bases and J gave up 7 bases, with 12 bases separating them. The CDR3 DNA is TGTGCCAGCAGCAAGGGGGGTGGTGGCTACACCTTC. This encodes CASSKGGGGYTF.

The V and J genes are TRBV20-1 and TRBJ1-4; D unresolved. The CDR3 totals 14 residues. Germline assignment: CDR1 DFQATT and CDR2 SNEGSKA (reference sequence). V lost 3 bases to trimming and J lost 0 bases, with 8 bases between them. CDR3 region: CSASLLATNEKLFF. CDR3 coding DNA: TGCAGTGCTAGTCTTCTTGCAACTAATGAAAAACTGTTTTTT.

The V and J genes are TRBV7-3 and TRBJ2-2; perhaps TRBD1 as D (5 bases). Germline lookup yields CDR1 SGHTA and CDR2 FQGTGA. The CDR3 extends over 15 amino acids. Trimming cost V 5 bases and J 0 bases, with 10 bases left between them. DNA of the CDR3: TGTGCCAGCAGCCCACAGGCTTCGAACACCGGGGAGCTGTTTTTT. Protein: CASSPQASNTGELFF.

The chain is built from TRBV11-2 and TRBJ2-1; TRBD2 agrees at 12 bases. This CDR3 has 15 residues. The junction had 11 bases not matched to a gene; V was cut back by 8 bases and J by 9 bases. Looked up from germline, CDR1 is SGHAT and CDR2 is FQNNGV. CDR3 sequence (DNA): TGTGCCAGCGGCAAACTGGGACTAGCGGGCCTTGAGCAGTTCTTC. As protein: CASGKLGLAGLEQFF.

The gene calls are TRBV3-1 (or the pseudogene TRBV3-2) and TRBJ2-7, with 12 positions matching TRBD1. Unmatched junction bases numbered 6, after V lost 0 bases and J lost 6 bases. This CDR3 spans 16 amino acids. Germline V CDR1 and CDR2: LGHDT, YNNKEL (reference sequence). CDR3: CASSQDPGTGGTEQYF. The CDR3 nucleotides read TGTGCCAGCAGCCAAGATCCGGGGACAGGGGGCACCGAGCAGTACTTC.

This chain connects TRBV7-2 to TRBJ1-5; possible D gene TRBD1, 5 bases. From germline, CDR1 is SGHTA and CDR2 FQGNSA. Trimming removed 4 bases at V and 7 bases at J, with 14 bases between. The length of the CDR3 is 14 residues. The CDR3 loop reads CASSSTGQGQPQHF. CDR3 DNA: TGTGCCAGCAGCTCCACGGGCCAGGGACAGCCCCAGCATTTT.

This sequence joins TRBV12-3 or TRBV12-4 and TRBJ2-6, with no clear D. V lost 6 bases to trimming and J lost 4 bases, with 7 bases between them. The CDR3 has 13 residues. CDR3 protein: CASRQTGANVLTF. CDR3 DNA sequence: TGTGCCAGCAGGCAGACAGGGGCCAACGTCCTGACTTTC.

This clone appeared a single time. The genes are TRBV11-2 and TRBJ1-1; 9 bases are a match to TRBD1. V was clipped by 1 base and J by 4 bases; unmatched bases: 1. Germline CDR1 and CDR2: SGHAT and FQNNGV. CDR3 length equals 14 residues. This CDR3 is CASSLGQGGTEAFF. The CDR3 DNA sequence: TGTGCCAGCAGCTTAGGACAGGGGGGCACTGAAGCTTTCTTT.

This chain joins TRBV10-3 and TRBJ1-1, with TRBD1 identical over 8 bases. The V and J ends lost 3 bases and 7 bases, in that order; junction bases with no gene match: 7. From germline, CDR1 is ENHRY and CDR2 SYGVKD. The CDR3 loop spans 14 amino acids. CDR3 DNA sequence: TGTGCCATCAGTGATCGCCTCGGACAGGGTGAAGCTTTCTTT. This sequence encodes CAISDRLGQGEAFF.

J is TRBJ1-1 and V is TRBV10-1; perhaps TRBD1 as D (6 bases). Per germline, CDR1 WNHNN and CDR2 SYGVQD (reference sequence). There are 14 residues in the CDR3. With 5 bases removed from V and 0 bases from J, the gap between germline ends came to 10 bases. CDR3: CASSRDTMNTEAFF. For the CDR3, the DNA is TGCGCCAGCAGTAGGGACACCATGAACACTGAAGCTTTCTTT.

The rearrangement links TRBV27 to TRBJ1-1; 8 nucleotides line up with TRBD1. This CDR3 spans 16 amino acids. V trimming: 5 bases; J trimming: 1 base; junction bases outside the gene matches: 9. Germline assignment: CDR1 MNHEY and CDR2 SMNVEV (reference sequence). The CDR3 spells CASSTDRGGKNTEAFF. CDR3 in DNA: TGTGCCAGCAGTACCGACAGGGGAGGGAAGAACACTGAAGCTTTCTTT.

This sequence joins TRBV4-1 and TRBJ2-1, with D tentatively TRBD1 (5 bases). V lost 6 bases and J lost 4, with 13 bases in between. This CDR3 spans 14 amino acids. The germline gives CDR1 MGHRA, CDR2 YSYEKL. CDR3 region: CASSLIRDYNEQFF. Here the CDR3 DNA reads TGCGCCAGCAGTCTTATCAGGGATTACAATGAGCAGTTCTTC.

V gene TRBV5-1 combines with J gene TRBJ1-1, with D tentatively TRBD1 (6 bases). This CDR3 spans 16 amino acids. Germline CDR1 is SGHRS and CDR2 is YFSETQ. Deletions cut 5 bases from V and 0 bases from J, with 17 bases between. CDR3 amino acids: CASRPNTGRMNTEAFF. The CDR3 nucleotides are TGCGCCAGCAGACCCAATACAGGGAGAATGAACACTGAAGCTTTCTTT.

V and J are TRBV24-1 and TRBJ1-5; possible D gene TRBD1, 6 bases. Trimming removed 2 bases at V and 2 bases at J, with 15 bases between. The length of the CDR3 is 17 residues. CDR1 is KGHDR and CDR2 is SFDVKD in the germline V gene. The CDR3, as DNA: TGTGCCACCAGTGATTCCCCGTCAGGGGCGGGCAATCAGCCCCAGCATTTT. Encoded protein: CATSDSPSGAGNQPQHF.

V gene TRBV6-1 combines with J gene TRBJ2-3, with D possibly TRBD2 on 5 matching bases. The CDR3 length is 15 residues. V was cut by 2 bases and J by 2 bases, with 11 bases left in between. Germline CDR1 MNHNS, CDR2 SASEGT. The CDR3 DNA follows: TGTGCCAGCAGTGAACGGGGAGACCTCACAGATACGCAGTATTTT. Protein sequence: CASSERGDLTDTQYF.

The rearrangement uses TRBV10-2 and TRBJ2-5; D assignment may be TRBD1 or TRBD2 (5 bases each). The ends were cut back, 6 bases at V and 0 bases at J, with 14 bases in the middle. The CDR3 length is 15 residues. From germline, CDR1 is WSHSY and CDR2 SAAADI. The CDR3 DNA is TGCGCCAGCAGAGCCTCCGGGACGTACCAAGAGACCCAGTACTTC. Amino acid sequence: CASRASGTYQETQYF.

The chain employs TRBV6-5 and TRBJ1-1; tentatively, D is TRBD1 (6 bases). Trimming took off 0 bases at V and 4 bases at J, with 12 bases between the two ends. CDR1 and CDR2 from the germline V gene are MNHEY and SVGAGI. CDR3 length: 15 amino acids. CDR3 protein: CASSYSGGFITEAFF. Here the CDR3 DNA reads TGTGCCAGCAGTTACTCTGGGGGCTTCATCACTGAAGCTTTCTTT.

The J gene is TRBJ1-6, the V gene TRBV14; D is unresolved. V dropped 1 base and J dropped 9 bases, with 4 bases sitting between them. The CDR3 is 12 residues long. Germline CDR1 is SGHDN and CDR2 is FVKESK. Here the CDR3 DNA reads TGTGCCAGCAGCCAAGGCCTTTCACCCCTCCACTTT. This codes for CASSQGLSPLHF.

This chain connects TRBV9 to TRBJ2-5; D unresolved. V was trimmed by 4 bases and J by 7 bases, leaving 14 bases between them. CDR1 SGDLS and CDR2 YYNGEE come from the germline V gene. The CDR3 runs 13 residues. The CDR3 loop is CASSPVAPGTQYF. The DNA for the CDR3 is TGTGCCAGCAGCCCTGTGGCCCCCGGGACCCAGTACTTC.

This sequence joins TRBV18 and TRBJ2-6, with 9 bases aligning to TRBD1. Trimming at V came to 3 bases and at J to 2 bases, leaving 5 bases not matched to a gene. Germline-derived CDR1 and CDR2 are KGHSH and LQKENI. This CDR3 contains 17 residues. The CDR3 sequence is CASSPGQGSPGANVLTF. The CDR3 DNA sequence: TGTGCCAGCTCACCGGGACAGGGCTCCCCTGGGGCCAACGTCCTGACTTTC.

This chain connects TRBV10-3 to TRBJ2-6; TRBD1 matches 8 bases. The germline CDR1 and CDR2 sequences are ENHRY and SYGVKD. The CDR3 runs to 15 residues. The V segment lost 6 bases and the J segment 2 bases; nucleotides outside the gene matches: 3. Written as DNA, the CDR3 is TGTGCCATCAGCATGGACAGGGCTGGGGCCAACGTCCTGACTTTC. The encoded protein is CAISMDRAGANVLTF.